This T cell receptor (beta chain) derives from a study of CD8 T cells in ankylosing spondylitis (dated by TCRdb to about 2017). Some background on the complete study: The study profiled T cell receptor beta repertoires in healthy donors and ankylosing spondylitis patients to find disease-linked TCR variants. Peripheral blood samples were taken, and synovial fluid was additionally collected from ankylosing spondylitis patients. In total, the full study cohort was made up of 100 to 140 healthy donors and roughly 27 ankylosing spondylitis patients. Beyond this particular receptor, the publication reports: The disease-linked clones were reported as significantly enriched in matched synovial fluid samples from ankylosing spondylitis patients. Blood from ankylosing spondylitis patients appeared to be characterized by a TCR beta motif composed of under ten highly homologous amino acid variants. Some motif variants had previously been reported in the synovial fluid and blood of reactive arthritis patients, which suggests shared mechanisms of disease initiation. In peripheral blood, the disease-linked clones were found at relatively low frequencies and had a CD8+ phenotype.

Sequencing relied on an Illumina HiSeq 2500. Quantitative 5'-RACE with molecular barcodes was used to prepare TCR beta libraries. The authors processed their data as follows. Disease-linked TCR variants were identified with a new computational method built on a probabilistic model of VDJ rearrangement. TCRdb reworked the public reads: Q25 trimming with fastp, MiXCR clone assembly, productive beta chains retained. For every CDR3 protein sequence, its rows merge into one entry that carries the most common genes and DNA. TCRdb's processing, not the authors', yielded these V and J calls. The sample table records 200,000 to 300,000 distinct CDR3 sequences; about 10% of these occur just once. Roughly 6.8% of the sample is in the top ten clones. Concerning this clonotype: Its antigen remains undetermined. Its ends do not fully match the called genes, so a read error is possible.

Its CDR3 holds 15 amino acids, cysteine through phenylalanine. The retained sequence is limited to the CDR3, 45 bases, with the frame set at the first base. CDR1 and CDR2 are drawn from the germline V gene (reference sequence): MNHNY, SVGAGI. The clonotype was recovered from a male donor with ankylosing spondylitis or in good health (not recorded which). The sample consisted of blood, either unsorted or a sorted T cell fraction (not recorded which). This receptor chain uses TRBV6-6 and TRBJ1-2, and 9 junction bases match TRBD1. The DNA sequence is TGTGCCAGCGGTTACCGGACAGGGGCTAACTATGGCTACACCTTC. This sequence encodes CASGYRTGANYGYTF.